The rows below give T cell receptor beta chains drawn from one sample of a study of blood T cell repertoires in COVID-19. Using immunoSEQ multiplex PCR, the repertoire was profiled, and TCRdb retains in-frame clones only, with some absent. The repertoire holds just under 350,000 clones, more than 70% seen once, with 5.5% to 7.5% in the top ten. The sample consisted of peripheral blood. These receptors came from a woman in her seventies with COVID-19, enrolled during active disease. Both conserved end residues are part of each CDR3. The D gene is left open where the match is weak. Only some rows state a clone size, as once, few, many or a class for expanded clones.

d_gene,abundance,v_gene,j_gene,CDR3nt,CDR3aa
NA,NA,TRBV14,TRBJ1-1,TGTGCCAGCAGCCAAGATTTTTTCGGGGGGGTGAACACTGAAGCTTTCTTT,CASSQDFFGGVNTEAFF
TRBD1,once,TRBV6-2/TRBV6-3,TRBJ2-7,TGTGCCAGCAGTTACACCGACAGGGGCCACTACGAGCAGTACTTC,CASSYTDRGHYEQYF
NA,NA,TRBV5-1,TRBJ2-3,TGCGCCAGCAGCTCCCTTGCGGGGGCTCCAGATACGCAGTATTTT,CASSSLAGAPDTQYF
TRBD1,few,TRBV7-3,TRBJ1-1,TGTGCCAGCAGCTCTCCAGGGGGATTTTTAGAAGCTTTCTTT,CASSSPGGFLEAFF
TRBD2,NA,TRBV7-8,TRBJ2-5,TGTGCCAGCAGCTTAGCCCCTAGCGGGAGGGAGACCCAGTACTTC,CASSLAPSGRETQYF
TRBD2,NA,TRBV4-1,TRBJ2-3,TGCGCCAGCAGCCACGGGACTAGCGGGGGCGCTAGCACAGATACGCAGTATTTT,CASSHGTSGGASTDTQYF
TRBD2,NA,TRBV30,TRBJ2-1,TGTGCCTGGAGTAAGGGACTATACAATGAGCAGTTCTTC,CAWSKGLYNEQFF
NA,NA,TRBV24-1,TRBJ2-5,TGTGCCACCAGTGATCCAACGTTTAGTACGGAGACCCAGTACTTC,CATSDPTFSTETQYF
NA,NA,TRBV28,TRBJ2-3,TGTGCCAGCACCCAAGGCGGGACCCTGAGGGATACGCAGTATTTT,CASTQGGTLRDTQYF
TRBD1,NA,TRBV5-1,TRBJ2-5,TGCGCCAGCAGTCGCCAGGGACAGGGTAAGAGAGGACGAGAAGAGACCCAGTACTTC,CASSRQGQGKRGREETQYF
TRBD1,NA,TRBV7-8,TRBJ1-2,TGTGCCAGCAGCTTAGACAACAGGGGTGGCTACACCTTC,CASSLDNRGGYTF